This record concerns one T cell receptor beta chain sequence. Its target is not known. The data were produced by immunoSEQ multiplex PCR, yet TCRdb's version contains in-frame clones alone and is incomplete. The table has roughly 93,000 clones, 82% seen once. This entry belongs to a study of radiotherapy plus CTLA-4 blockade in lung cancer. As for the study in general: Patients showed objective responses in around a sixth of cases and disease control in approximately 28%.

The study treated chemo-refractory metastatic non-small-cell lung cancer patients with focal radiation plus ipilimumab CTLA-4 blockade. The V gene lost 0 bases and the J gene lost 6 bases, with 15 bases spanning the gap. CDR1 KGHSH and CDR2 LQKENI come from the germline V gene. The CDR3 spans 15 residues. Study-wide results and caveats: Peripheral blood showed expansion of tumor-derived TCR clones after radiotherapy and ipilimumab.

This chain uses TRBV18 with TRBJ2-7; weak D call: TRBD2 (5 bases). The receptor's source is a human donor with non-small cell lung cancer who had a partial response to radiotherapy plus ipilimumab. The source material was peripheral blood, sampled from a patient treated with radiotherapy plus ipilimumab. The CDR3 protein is CASSPPGAGPLEQYF. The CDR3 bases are TGTGCCAGCTCACCACCGGGAGCCGGACCCCTCGAGCAGTACTTC.